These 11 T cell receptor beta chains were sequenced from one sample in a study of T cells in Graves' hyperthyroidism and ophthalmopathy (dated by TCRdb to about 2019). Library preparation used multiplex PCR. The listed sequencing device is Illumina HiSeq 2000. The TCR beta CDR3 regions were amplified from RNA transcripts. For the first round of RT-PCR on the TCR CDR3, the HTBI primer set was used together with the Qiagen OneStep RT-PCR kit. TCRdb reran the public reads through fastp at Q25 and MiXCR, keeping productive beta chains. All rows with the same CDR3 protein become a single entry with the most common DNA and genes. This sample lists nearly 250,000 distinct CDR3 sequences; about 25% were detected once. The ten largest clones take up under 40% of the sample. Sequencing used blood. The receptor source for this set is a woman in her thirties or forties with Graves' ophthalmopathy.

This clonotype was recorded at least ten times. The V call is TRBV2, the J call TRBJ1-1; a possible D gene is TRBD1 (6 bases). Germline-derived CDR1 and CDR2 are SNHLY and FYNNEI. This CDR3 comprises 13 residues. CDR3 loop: CGTAESMNTEAFF. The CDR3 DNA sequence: TGTGGGACAGCCGAGTCCATGAACACTGAAGCTTTCTTT.

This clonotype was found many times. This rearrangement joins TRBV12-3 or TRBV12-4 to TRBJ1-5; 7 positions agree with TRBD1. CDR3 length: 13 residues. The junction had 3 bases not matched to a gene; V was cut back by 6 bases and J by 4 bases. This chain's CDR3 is CASSSGQNQPQHF. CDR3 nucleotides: TGTGCCAGCAGCTCGGGACAGAATCAGCCCCAGCATTTT.

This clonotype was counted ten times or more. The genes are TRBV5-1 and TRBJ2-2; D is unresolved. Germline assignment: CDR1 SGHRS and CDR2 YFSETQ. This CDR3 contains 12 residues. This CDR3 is CAGVAPTGELFF. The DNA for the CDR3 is TGCGCTGGGGTAGCCCCCACCGGGGAGCTGTTTTTT.

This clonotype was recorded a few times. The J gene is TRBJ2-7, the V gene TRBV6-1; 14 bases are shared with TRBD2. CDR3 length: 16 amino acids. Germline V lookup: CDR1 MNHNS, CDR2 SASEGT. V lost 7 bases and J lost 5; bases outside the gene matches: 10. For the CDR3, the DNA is TGTGCCAGCACCCCCGGGACTAGCGGGAGAGAGCACGAGCAGTACTTC. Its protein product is CASTPGTSGREHEQYF.

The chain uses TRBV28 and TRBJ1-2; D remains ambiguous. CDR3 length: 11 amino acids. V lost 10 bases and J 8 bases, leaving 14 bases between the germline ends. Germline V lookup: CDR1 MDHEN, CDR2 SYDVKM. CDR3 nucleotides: TGTGCCATCGTAAACCTCCTAGGCTACACCTTC. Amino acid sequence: CAIVNLLGYTF.

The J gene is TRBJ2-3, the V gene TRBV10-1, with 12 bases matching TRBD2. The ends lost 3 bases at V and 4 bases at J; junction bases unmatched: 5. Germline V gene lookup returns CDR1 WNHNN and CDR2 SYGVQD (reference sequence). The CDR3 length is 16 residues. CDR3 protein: CASSDSGTSGSDTQYF. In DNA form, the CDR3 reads TGCGCCAGCAGTGATTCGGGGACTAGCGGGTCAGATACGCAGTATTTT.

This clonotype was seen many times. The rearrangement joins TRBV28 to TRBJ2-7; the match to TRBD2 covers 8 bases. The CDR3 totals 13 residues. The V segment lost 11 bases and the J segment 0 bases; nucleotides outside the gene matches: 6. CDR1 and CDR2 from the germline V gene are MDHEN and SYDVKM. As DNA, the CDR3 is TGTGCCGGTCAAAGCGGGAGCTCCTACGAGCAGTACTTC. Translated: CAGQSGSSYEQYF.

CDR3 sequence (DNA): TGTGCCAGCAGTGAAGCAGGAGGCTTCGCCTACGAGCAGTACTTC. Translated: CASSEAGGFAYEQYF. The chain links TRBV6-1 to TRBJ2-7, with a possible D match to TRBD2 (5 bases). The CDR3 consists of 15 residues. V shed 0 bases and J shed 2 bases, with 11 bases lying between them. Germline V gene lookup returns CDR1 MNHNS and CDR2 SASEGT.

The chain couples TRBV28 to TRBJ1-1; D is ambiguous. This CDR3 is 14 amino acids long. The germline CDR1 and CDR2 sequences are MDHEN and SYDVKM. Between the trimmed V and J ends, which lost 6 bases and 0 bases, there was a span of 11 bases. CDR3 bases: TGTGCCAGCAGGTTGGGCAGTTTGAACACTGAAGCTTTCTTT. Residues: CASRLGSLNTEAFF. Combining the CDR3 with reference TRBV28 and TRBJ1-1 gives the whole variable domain DVKVTQSSRYLVKRTGEKVFLECVQDMDHENMFWYRQDPGLGLRLIYFSYDVKMKEKGDIPEGYSVSREKKERFSLILESASTNQTSMYLCASRLGSLNTEAFFGQGTRLTVV.

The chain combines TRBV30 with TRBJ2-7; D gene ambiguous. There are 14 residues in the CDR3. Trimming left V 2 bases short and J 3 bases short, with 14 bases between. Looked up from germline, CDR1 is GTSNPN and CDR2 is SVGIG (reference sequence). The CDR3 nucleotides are TGTGCCTGGAGTACCGGTGTGACCCTCTACGAGCAGTACTTC. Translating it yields CAWSTGVTLYEQYF.

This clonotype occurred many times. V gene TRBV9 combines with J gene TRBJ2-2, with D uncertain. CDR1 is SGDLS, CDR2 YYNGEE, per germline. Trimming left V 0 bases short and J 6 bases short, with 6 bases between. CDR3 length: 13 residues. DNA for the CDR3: TGTGCCAGCAGCGTAGCTTTCGCCGGGGAGCTGTTTTTT. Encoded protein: CASSVAFAGELFF.